Listed below are T cell receptor beta chains from one sample, sequenced in a study of beta chain features in type 1 diabetes. Profiling relied on immunoSEQ multiplex PCR, and the TCRdb table lists in-frame clones only, not all of them. The sample has 680,000 or so clones, roughly 16% seen once. What was sequenced was naive CD4+ T cells from blood. Every receptor here comes from a man between 18 and 29 years old in good health. CDR3s include the opening cysteine and the closing phenylalanine or tryptophan. The D gene is left open where the match is weak. For some rows the clone size is stated as once, few or many, or as a class when expanded; others skip it.

abundance: .; v_gene: TRBV6-1; j_gene: TRBJ2-7; d_gene: .; CDR3aa: CASSEPLTGPFVYEQYF; CDR3nt: TGTGCCAGCAGTGAACCCTTGACAGGCCCTTTTGTCTACGAGCAGTACTTC
abundance: few; v_gene: TRBV9; j_gene: TRBJ2-3; d_gene: .; CDR3aa: CASSVVLGGRVAGTQYF; CDR3nt: TGTGCCAGCAGCGTAGTCCTCGGGGGAAGGGTCGCAGGTACGCAGTATTTT
abundance: many; v_gene: TRBV7-9; j_gene: TRBJ1-4; d_gene: .; CDR3aa: CASTRRGTANEKLFF; CDR3nt: TGTGCCAGCACCCGCCGGGGGACGGCTAATGAAAAACTGTTTTTT
abundance: .; v_gene: TRBV5-4; j_gene: TRBJ2-7; d_gene: TRBD1; CDR3aa: CASSNPGQGHYEQYF; CDR3nt: TGTGCCAGCAGTAACCCGGGACAGGGACATTACGAGCAGTACTTC
abundance: .; v_gene: TRBV9; j_gene: TRBJ2-5; d_gene: TRBD2; CDR3aa: CASSVSTSGGETQYF; CDR3nt: TGTGCCAGCAGCGTCTCGACTAGCGGGGGGGAGACCCAGTACTTC
abundance: .; v_gene: TRBV9; j_gene: TRBJ2-5; d_gene: TRBD1; CDR3aa: CASSALGTGLKETQYF; CDR3nt: TGTGCCAGCAGCGCCCTTGGGACAGGACTAAAAGAGACCCAGTACTTC
abundance: .; v_gene: TRBV25-1; j_gene: TRBJ2-3; d_gene: TRBD2; CDR3aa: CASSEPWRGGTDTQYF; CDR3nt: TGTGCCAGCAGTGAACCGTGGAGGGGAGGGACAGATACGCAGTATTTT
abundance: few; v_gene: TRBV29-1; j_gene: TRBJ2-1; d_gene: TRBD2; CDR3aa: CSVENRRTSANEQFF; CDR3nt: TGCAGCGTTGAAAATAGGCGGACTAGCGCCAATGAGCAGTTCTTC
abundance: few; v_gene: TRBV4-2; j_gene: TRBJ1-4; d_gene: .; CDR3aa: CASSVDGGEEEKLFF; CDR3nt: TGTGCCAGCAGCGTCGACGGGGGGGAGGAGGAAAAACTGTTTTTT
abundance: .; v_gene: TRBV19; j_gene: TRBJ2-3; d_gene: .; CDR3aa: CASTNRGGTDTQYF; CDR3nt: TGTGCCAGTACAAACCGAGGGGGCACAGATACGCAGTATTTT
abundance: few; v_gene: TRBV9; j_gene: TRBJ2-1; d_gene: TRBD1; CDR3aa: CASSPRTGPRGNEQFF; CDR3nt: TGTGCCAGCAGCCCACGGACAGGGCCGAGGGGCAATGAGCAGTTCTTC
abundance: .; v_gene: TRBV7-2; j_gene: TRBJ1-5; d_gene: .; CDR3aa: CASSLGSGNQPQHF; CDR3nt: TGTGCCAGCAGCTTAGGGTCCGGGAATCAGCCCCAGCATTTT
abundance: .; v_gene: TRBV11-3; j_gene: TRBJ2-5; d_gene: TRBD2; CDR3aa: CASSLQGRMKREADETQYF; CDR3nt: TGTGCCAGCAGCCTCCAGGGTCGGATGAAGCGGGAGGCGGATGAGACCCAGTACTTC
abundance: .; v_gene: TRBV4-1; j_gene: TRBJ2-4; d_gene: TRBD2; CDR3aa: CASSHPGRDIAKNIQYF; CDR3nt: TGCGCCAGCAGCCACCCCGGGAGGGATATAGCCAAAAACATTCAGTACTTC
abundance: few; v_gene: TRBV18; j_gene: TRBJ2-1; d_gene: .; CDR3aa: CASSPMTGRTYNEQFF; CDR3nt: TGTGCCAGCTCACCCATGACGGGAAGGACCTACAATGAGCAGTTCTTC
abundance: few; v_gene: TRBV5-1; j_gene: TRBJ2-7; d_gene: .; CDR3aa: CASSLGSSYEQYF; CDR3nt: TGCGCCAGCAGCTTGGGCAGCTCCTACGAGCAGTACTTC
abundance: .; v_gene: TRBV10-3; j_gene: TRBJ2-7; d_gene: TRBD2; CDR3aa: CAIRATSGRTYEQYF; CDR3nt: TGTGCCATCAGAGCTACTAGCGGGAGAACCTACGAGCAGTACTTC
abundance: .; v_gene: TRBV6-6; j_gene: TRBJ2-1; d_gene: .; CDR3aa: CASSYDGHNEQFF; CDR3nt: TGTGCCAGCAGTTACGACGGGCACAATGAGCAGTTCTTC
abundance: .; v_gene: TRBV5-1; j_gene: TRBJ1-1; d_gene: .; CDR3aa: CATRNQGGLSTEAFF; CDR3nt: TGCGCCACGCGGAATCAAGGGGGGCTAAGTACTGAAGCTTTCTTT
abundance: .; v_gene: TRBV6-6; j_gene: TRBJ2-1; d_gene: TRBD2; CDR3aa: CASSPTSGRVVEQFF; CDR3nt: TGTGCCAGCAGCCCGACTAGCGGGAGGGTTGTTGAGCAGTTCTTC
abundance: .; v_gene: TRBV7-2; j_gene: TRBJ2-1; d_gene: .; CDR3aa: CASSLAVRNEQFF; CDR3nt: TGTGCCAGCAGCTTAGCGGTTCGGAATGAGCAGTTCTTC
abundance: few; v_gene: TRBV4-1; j_gene: TRBJ1-2; d_gene: TRBD1; CDR3aa: CASSPSGTGGSKDGYTF; CDR3nt: TGCGCCAGCAGCCCGTCCGGGACAGGGGGCTCAAAGGATGGCTACACCTTC
abundance: .; v_gene: TRBV6-6; j_gene: TRBJ2-7; d_gene: TRBD2; CDR3aa: CASRSGGNYEQYF; CDR3nt: TGTGCCAGCCGTAGCGGGGGTAATTACGAGCAGTACTTC
abundance: .; v_gene: TRBV7-9; j_gene: TRBJ2-5; d_gene: .; CDR3aa: CAIPQGGQETQYF; CDR3nt: TGTGCCATTCCCCAGGGTGGCCAAGAGACCCAGTACTTC
abundance: .; v_gene: TRBV15; j_gene: TRBJ2-5; d_gene: .; CDR3aa: CATSRERVRPGETQYF; CDR3nt: TGTGCCACCAGCAGAGAAAGGGTCAGACCAGGGGAGACCCAGTACTTC
abundance: few; v_gene: TRBV7-9; j_gene: TRBJ2-1; d_gene: TRBD2; CDR3aa: CASSSKWTSGDNEQFF; CDR3nt: TGTGCCAGCAGTTCTAAGTGGACTAGCGGGGACAATGAGCAGTTCTTC
abundance: .; v_gene: TRBV7-3; j_gene: TRBJ2-5; d_gene: TRBD2; CDR3aa: CASSPRTSGDRNHAQTQYF; CDR3nt: TGTGCCAGCAGCCCTAGGACTAGCGGGGATAGAAACCATGCGCAGACCCAGTACTTC
abundance: .; v_gene: TRBV7-9; j_gene: TRBJ1-3; d_gene: .; CDR3aa: CASSVRDEHGNTIYF; CDR3nt: TGTGCCAGCAGCGTCCGAGATGAACATGGAAACACCATATATTTT
abundance: .; v_gene: TRBV7-9; j_gene: TRBJ2-7; d_gene: TRBD1; CDR3aa: CASSFDRGTYEQYF; CDR3nt: TGTGCCAGCAGCTTTGACAGGGGGACCTACGAGCAGTACTTC
abundance: few; v_gene: TRBV19; j_gene: TRBJ1-3; d_gene: .; CDR3aa: CASSSFRVPGNTIYF; CDR3nt: TGTGCCAGTAGTTCCTTTCGGGTACCTGGAAACACCATATATTTT
abundance: few; v_gene: TRBV2; j_gene: TRBJ2-7; d_gene: TRBD1; CDR3aa: CASSSDRGYEQYF; CDR3nt: TGTGCCAGCAGTTCCGACAGGGGTTACGAGCAGTACTTC
abundance: few; v_gene: TRBV9; j_gene: TRBJ1-2; d_gene: .; CDR3aa: CASSVGDNNVKRIYGYTF; CDR3nt: TGTGCCAGCAGCGTAGGGGACAACAACGTCAAACGAATCTATGGCTACACCTTC
abundance: few; v_gene: TRBV5-1; j_gene: TRBJ1-2; d_gene: .; CDR3aa: CASSFGQSGYGYTF; CDR3nt: TGCGCCAGCAGCTTCGGACAGTCCGGTTATGGCTACACCTTC
abundance: .; v_gene: TRBV9; j_gene: TRBJ1-4; d_gene: .; CDR3aa: CASSSTGGSEKLFF; CDR3nt: TGTGCCAGCAGCTCGACAGGCGGAAGTGAAAAACTGTTTTTT
abundance: many; v_gene: TRBV10-3; j_gene: TRBJ2-1; d_gene: .; CDR3aa: CAISDGWLEQFF; CDR3nt: TGTGCCATCAGTGACGGCTGGTTAGAGCAGTTCTTC
abundance: few; v_gene: TRBV2; j_gene: TRBJ2-3; d_gene: TRBD1; CDR3aa: CASRRTGLTDTQYF; CDR3nt: TGTGCCAGCAGGCGGACAGGGCTCACAGATACGCAGTATTTT
abundance: few; v_gene: TRBV19; j_gene: TRBJ2-1; d_gene: TRBD2; CDR3aa: CASSHSGSASYNEQFF; CDR3nt: TGTGCCAGTAGTCATAGCGGGAGCGCGTCCTACAATGAGCAGTTCTTC
abundance: few; v_gene: TRBV27; j_gene: TRBJ2-3; d_gene: TRBD2; CDR3aa: CASSLEPSGRASTDTQYF; CDR3nt: TGTGCCAGCTCCTTAGAGCCTAGCGGGAGGGCAAGCACAGATACGCAGTATTTT
abundance: .; v_gene: TRBV25-1; j_gene: TRBJ2-5; d_gene: .; CDR3aa: CASSEYGQTQYF; CDR3nt: TGTGCCAGCAGTGAATACGGCCAGACCCAGTACTTC
abundance: .; v_gene: TRBV5-1; j_gene: TRBJ2-1; d_gene: TRBD2; CDR3aa: CASSRLAGVLYEQFF; CDR3nt: TGCGCCAGCAGCAGACTAGCGGGCGTTTTATATGAGCAGTTCTTC
abundance: .; v_gene: TRBV4-2; j_gene: TRBJ2-1; d_gene: .; CDR3aa: CASSQVAGNEQFF; CDR3nt: TGTGCCAGCAGCCAAGTGGCGGGCAATGAGCAGTTCTTC
abundance: few; v_gene: TRBV19; j_gene: TRBJ2-7; d_gene: TRBD1; CDR3aa: CASSFRDRSSYEQYF; CDR3nt: TGTGCCAGTAGTTTCCGGGACAGGAGCTCCTACGAGCAGTACTTC
abundance: few; v_gene: TRBV5-1; j_gene: TRBJ2-7; d_gene: .; CDR3aa: CASSRDAYEQYF; CDR3nt: TGCGCCAGCAGCCGGGACGCCTACGAGCAGTACTTC
abundance: .; v_gene: TRBV9; j_gene: TRBJ1-1; d_gene: TRBD1; CDR3aa: CASSPDRVGTEAFF; CDR3nt: TGTGCCAGCAGCCCGGACAGGGTAGGGACTGAAGCTTTCTTT
abundance: few; v_gene: TRBV9; j_gene: TRBJ2-7; d_gene: .; CDR3aa: CASSPRTTSRSYEQYF; CDR3nt: TGTGCCAGCAGCCCCCGGACCACTTCAAGGTCCTACGAGCAGTACTTC
abundance: .; v_gene: TRBV7-3; j_gene: TRBJ2-3; d_gene: .; CDR3aa: CASSLRGLSTDTQYF; CDR3nt: TGTGCCAGCAGCTTAAGGGGATTGAGCACAGATACGCAGTATTTT
abundance: .; v_gene: TRBV4-3; j_gene: TRBJ2-7; d_gene: .; CDR3aa: CASSQDLAGPNEQYF; CDR3nt: TGCGCCAGCAGCCAAGATCTTGCTGGACCTAACGAGCAGTACTTC
abundance: few; v_gene: TRBV10-2; j_gene: TRBJ2-1; d_gene: TRBD1; CDR3aa: CASSGGQGPPWEQFF; CDR3nt: TGCGCCAGCAGTGGGGGACAGGGGCCTCCTTGGGAGCAGTTCTTC
abundance: .; v_gene: TRBV19; j_gene: TRBJ2-5; d_gene: .; CDR3aa: CARKGGRQETQYF; CDR3nt: TGTGCCCGGAAGGGGGGGCGCCAAGAGACCCAGTACTTC
abundance: few; v_gene: TRBV19; j_gene: TRBJ2-3; d_gene: .; CDR3aa: CASSLGGTPDTQYF; CDR3nt: TGTGCCAGTAGCCTCGGCGGGACCCCAGATACGCAGTATTTT
abundance: few; v_gene: TRBV6-5; j_gene: TRBJ2-1; d_gene: .; CDR3aa: CASSVSRSEQFF; CDR3nt: TGTGCCAGCAGCGTCAGTAGAAGCGAGCAGTTCTTC
abundance: few; v_gene: TRBV6-5; j_gene: TRBJ2-7; d_gene: .; CDR3aa: CASSYSRQAYYEQYF; CDR3nt: TGTGCCAGCAGTTACTCGAGACAGGCTTACTACGAGCAGTACTTC
abundance: .; v_gene: TRBV5-6; j_gene: TRBJ2-1; d_gene: .; CDR3aa: CASSWRGTGTYNEQFF; CDR3nt: TGTGCCAGCAGCTGGAGAGGGACGGGCACCTACAATGAGCAGTTCTTC
abundance: .; v_gene: TRBV5-1; j_gene: TRBJ2-2; d_gene: .; CDR3aa: CASSLSRSRANTGELFF; CDR3nt: TGCGCCAGCAGCTTGTCTCGTAGCAGGGCGAACACCGGGGAGCTGTTTTTT
abundance: .; v_gene: TRBV15; j_gene: TRBJ2-3; d_gene: .; CDR3aa: CATSRVHTDTQYF; CDR3nt: TGTGCCACCAGCAGAGTCCACACAGATACGCAGTATTTT
abundance: few; v_gene: TRBV27; j_gene: TRBJ2-2; d_gene: .; CDR3aa: CASSREGGRYTGELFF; CDR3nt: TGTGCCAGCAGCCGAGAAGGGGGGCGATACACCGGGGAGCTGTTTTTT
abundance: .; v_gene: TRBV7-2; j_gene: TRBJ2-7; d_gene: TRBD1; CDR3aa: CASSATGTGVYEQYF; CDR3nt: TGTGCCAGCAGCGCCACCGGGACAGGAGTGTACGAGCAGTACTTC
abundance: .; v_gene: TRBV7-9; j_gene: TRBJ1-4; d_gene: TRBD1; CDR3aa: CASSPRQGLKAGEKLFF; CDR3nt: TGTGCCAGCAGCCCCCGACAGGGCCTAAAAGCAGGAGAAAAACTGTTTTTT
abundance: few; v_gene: TRBV5-1; j_gene: TRBJ1-1; d_gene: .; CDR3aa: CASRGVDTEAFF; CDR3nt: TGCGCCAGCAGAGGGGTGGACACTGAAGCTTTCTTT
abundance: .; v_gene: TRBV4-2; j_gene: TRBJ1-1; d_gene: .; CDR3aa: CASSQDLGASVEAFF; CDR3nt: TGTGCCAGCAGCCAAGATTTAGGAGCGTCAGTCGAAGCTTTCTTT